One T cell receptor (beta chain) is described in this entry. Its antigen is undetermined. In the same sample, other DNA sequences code for this CDR3. CDR3 length: 17 amino acids. The germline V gene has CDR1 MNHEY and CDR2 SMNVEV (reference sequence). With V trimmed by 1 base and J by 0 bases, 2 bases remained unmatched. CD45RO-negative CD8 cells positively selected for CCR7 made up the naive population, which excluded terminally differentiated effector memory CD45RA+ cells. Generated by immunoSEQ multiplex PCR, the TCRdb table keeps only in-frame clones and is missing some. This sample has approximately 1.9 million clones, with about 93% found just once. The data were obtained in a study of shared clonotypes between healthy human individuals. Study information: Each donor's CD4 naive and CD4 memory cells filled three plates apiece, CD8 naive two, and CD8 memory one.

General observations from the study: Shared clonotypes across all four donors exceeded non-shared ones in generation probability. Generally, estimated richness proved larger in naive subsets than it did in memory subsets.

Sample: naive CD8+ T cells from PBMCs. This sequence joins TRBV27 and TRBJ2-3, with 12 bases fitting TRBD2. This receptor was identified in a man aged 18 to 29 in good health. Some clones in this sample may be carry-over from other donors' samples. CDR3 region: CASSLLGTSGSTDTQYF. Written as DNA, the CDR3 is TGTGCCAGCAGTTTATTGGGGACTAGCGGGAGCACAGATACGCAGTATTTT.